This T cell receptor beta chain was identified in a study of patients and donors after allogeneic stem cell transplantation. MiXCR, run by TCRdb on the RT-PCR reads, gives a single entry per CDR3 protein. Of roughly 180,000 distinct CDR3 sequences listed, approximately 41% were seen once; the top ten hold 33%. Trimming pared 4 bases from V and 7 bases from J, leaving 17 bases between. Germline loops: CDR1 SQVTM, CDR2 ANQGSEA. The CDR3 covers 14 residues. The chain recombines TRBV29-1 with TRBJ2-1, with D perhaps being TRBD1 or TRBD2 (5 bases each). This sequence originates from a human donor who was either an allogeneic HSCT recipient or a stem cell or donor lymphocyte infusion donor (not recorded which). It is not recorded whose cells these are; they may come from a transplant donor. Input material: blood, either unsorted or a sorted T cell fraction (not recorded which). The CDR3 DNA reads as TGCAGCGTTGTTCTCCAGGGACCTGCGAATGAGCAGTTCTTC. Its protein product is CSVVLQGPANEQFF.